Presented here are 6 T cell receptor beta chains from one specimen sequenced in a study of blood T cell repertoires in COVID-19. Using immunoSEQ multiplex PCR, the repertoire was profiled, and TCRdb retains in-frame clones only, with some absent. The table includes around 250,000 clones, 65% to 90% detected once. The sequencing sample was made of PBMCs or T cells enriched from blood (not recorded which). These receptor sequences come from a woman aged 45-65 years with acute COVID-19.

This chain uses TRBV6-5 with TRBJ2-3; the D gene is possibly TRBD1 (6 bases). Germline V gene data show CDR1 as MNHEY and CDR2 as SVGAGI. The germline V and J ends were trimmed by 7 bases and 5 bases, with 16 bases remaining between them. The CDR3 is made up of 14 amino acids. In DNA form, the CDR3 reads TGTGCCAGCACCATTACAGGGCAGGGAGATACGCAGTATTTT. As protein: CASTITGQGDTQYF.

This clone has just one count. The CDR3 reads CSVGSGAGTEAFF. The CDR3 coding sequence is TGCAGCGTTGGATCAGGGGCGGGCACTGAAGCTTTCTTT. V and J are TRBV29-1 and TRBJ1-1; maybe TRBD1 (6 bases). CDR3 length: 13 amino acids. CDR1 is SQVTM and CDR2 is ANQGSEA in the germline V gene. V dropped 4 bases and J dropped 4 bases, with 13 bases sitting between them.

The rearrangement links TRBV30 to TRBJ1-2; no clear D. Germline CDR1 GTSNPN, CDR2 SVGIG (reference sequence). V gave up 5 bases and J gave up 2 bases, with 9 bases separating them. There are 12 residues in the CDR3. This CDR3 is CAWDQNNYGYTF. CDR3 DNA sequence: TGTGCCTGGGACCAGAACAACTATGGCTACACCTTC.

This chain uses TRBV18 with TRBJ1-2; a weak D match, TRBD1 (5 bases). CDR1 is KGHSH, CDR2 LQKENI, per germline. Trimming stripped 0 bases from V and 4 bases from J, with 12 bases between. CDR3 length equals 15 residues. This chain's CDR3 is CASSPPGRGGYGYTF. CDR3 nucleotides: TGTGCCAGCTCACCACCCGGGCGGGGCGGCTATGGCTACACCTTC.

CDR3 residues: CASSADPGQGFLNYGYTF. For the CDR3, the DNA is TGTGCCAGCAGCGCGGATCCGGGACAGGGGTTTCTCAACTATGGCTACACCTTC. The V call is TRBV9, the J call TRBJ1-2; TRBD1 matches at 10 bases. Per the germline V gene, CDR1 is SGDLS and CDR2 is YYNGEE. Trimming took 3 bases from V and 2 from J; bases not matched to a gene: 13. The CDR3 length is 18 residues.

V gene TRBV5-1 combines with J gene TRBJ1-5; D is perhaps TRBD1 (5 bases). The CDR3 runs to 14 residues. From germline, CDR1 is SGHRS and CDR2 YFSETQ. The V end was cut by 0 bases, the J end by 7 bases, with 11 bases between. Here the CDR3 DNA reads TGCGCCAGCAGCTTGGGGGGCTGGGGACAGCCCCAGCATTTT. This gives the protein CASSLGGWGQPQHF.